This TCR beta chain was profiled in a study of T-cell memory formation after mild COVID-19. Whole-study findings and limits: CD4+ contracting clones lay mainly in CM and EM, CD8+ ones in EMRA. Prior to infection, memory already included some responding clones, suggesting cross-reactive memory joined.

This clonotype was counted once. Its antigen is unknown. V lost 4 bases and J lost 6, with 15 bases in between. The CDR3 length is 15 residues. Germline values: CDR1 LNHDA, CDR2 SQIVND (reference sequence). TCRalpha and TCRbeta libraries used 5'RACE with constant-segment primers and UMIs. Each CDR3 protein gets one entry after TCRdb re-called the 5' RACE reads with MiXCR. The sample holds 250,000 to 300,000 distinct CDR3 sequences, around 16% seen once. The chain combines TRBV19 with TRBJ2-2; possibly TRBD1 or TRBD2 for D (6 bases each). This sequence was found in a man aged 18-30 years who had mild COVID-19 (a few samples of this study predate the infection). Cell type and time point are not known. Sequencing was performed on PBMCs or a T cell subset sorted from them (not recorded which). The DNA for the CDR3 is TGTGCCAGTAGTACGTTAAGAGGGGGGTCCGGGGAGCTGTTTTTT. This sequence encodes CASSTLRGGSGELFF.